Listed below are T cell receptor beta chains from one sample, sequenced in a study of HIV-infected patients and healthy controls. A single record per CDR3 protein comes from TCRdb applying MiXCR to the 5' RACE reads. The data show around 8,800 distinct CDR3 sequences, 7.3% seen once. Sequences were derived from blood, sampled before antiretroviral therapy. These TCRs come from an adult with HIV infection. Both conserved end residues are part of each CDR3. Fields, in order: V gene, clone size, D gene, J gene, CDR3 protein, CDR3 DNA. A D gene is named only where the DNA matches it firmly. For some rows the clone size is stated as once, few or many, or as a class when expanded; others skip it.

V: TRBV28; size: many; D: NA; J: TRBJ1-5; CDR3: CASRQPAGVYSNQPQHF; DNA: TGTGCCAGCAGGCAACCTGCCGGAGTTTATAGCAATCAGCCCCAGCATTTT
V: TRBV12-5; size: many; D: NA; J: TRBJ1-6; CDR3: CASAAEVDRAHF; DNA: TGTGCTAGTGCCGCGGAAGTGGATAGGGCCCACTTT
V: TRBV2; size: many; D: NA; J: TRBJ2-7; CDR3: CASNPGDTYEQYF; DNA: TGTGCCAGCAACCCCGGGGACACCTACGAGCAGTACTTC
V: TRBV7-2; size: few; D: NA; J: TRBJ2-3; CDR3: CASSFRGSTDTQYF; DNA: TGTGCCAGCAGCTTCCGAGGAAGCACAGATACGCAGTATTTT
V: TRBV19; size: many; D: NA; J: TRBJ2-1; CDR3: CASTSGTQPYNEQFF; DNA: TGTGCCAGTACCTCCGGGACACAACCCTACAATGAGCAGTTCTTC
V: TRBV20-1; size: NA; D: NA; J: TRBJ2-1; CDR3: CSAILVTYFGTPFNEQFF; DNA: TGCAGTGCTATTTTGGTTACCTATTTCGGGACTCCCTTTAATGAGCAGTTCTTC
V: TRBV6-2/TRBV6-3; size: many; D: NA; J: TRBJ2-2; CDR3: CATGPEWGITGELFF; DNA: TGTGCCACCGGACCCGAATGGGGGATAACCGGGGAGCTGTTTTTT
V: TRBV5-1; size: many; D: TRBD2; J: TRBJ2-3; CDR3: CASSLVLAGGQGDTQYF; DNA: TGCGCCAGCAGCTTGGTGCTAGCGGGGGGGCAAGGAGATACGCAGTATTTT
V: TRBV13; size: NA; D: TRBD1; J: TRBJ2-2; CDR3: CASSSQGDATGELFF; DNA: TGTGCCAGCAGCTCCCAGGGGGATGCCACCGGGGAGCTGTTTTTT
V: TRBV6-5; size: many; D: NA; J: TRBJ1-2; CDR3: CASSFQQGPYGYTF; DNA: TGTGCCAGCAGTTTTCAACAGGGACCCTATGGCTACACCTTC
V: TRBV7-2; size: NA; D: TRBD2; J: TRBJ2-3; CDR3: CASSSGPGLDTDTQYF; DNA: TGTGCCAGCAGCTCCGGTCCGGGACTAGATACAGATACGCAGTATTTT
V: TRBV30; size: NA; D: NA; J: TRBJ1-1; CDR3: CAWSFRDTEAFF; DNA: TGTGCCTGGAGTTTCAGGGACACTGAAGCTTTCTTT
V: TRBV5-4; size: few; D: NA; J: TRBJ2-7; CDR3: CASSLRANSYEQYF; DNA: TGTGCCAGCAGCTTACGGGCCAACTCCTACGAGCAGTACTTC
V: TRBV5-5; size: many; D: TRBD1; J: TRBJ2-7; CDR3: CASSLFPTTGNEQYF; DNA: TGTGCCAGCAGCTTGTTTCCCACGACAGGGAACGAGCAGTACTTC
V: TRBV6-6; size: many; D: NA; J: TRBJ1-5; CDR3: CASSRQNSNQPQHF; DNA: TGTGCCAGCAGTAGACAGAATAGCAATCAGCCCCAGCATTTT
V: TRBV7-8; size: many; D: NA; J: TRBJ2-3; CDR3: CASSLGRDTQYF; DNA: TGTGCCAGCAGCTTAGGACGGGATACGCAGTATTTT
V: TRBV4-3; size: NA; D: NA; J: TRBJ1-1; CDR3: CASSQDLAGFMNTEAFF; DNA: TGCGCCAGCAGCCAAGATTTGGCAGGGTTCATGAACACTGAAGCTTTCTTT
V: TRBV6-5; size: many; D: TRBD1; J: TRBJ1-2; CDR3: CASAGGEWGYTF; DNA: TGTGCCAGTGCAGGGGGAGAGTGGGGCTACACCTTC
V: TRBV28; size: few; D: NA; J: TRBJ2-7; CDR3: CASSRPAVGRYF; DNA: TGTGCCAGCAGTCGCCCAGCGGTAGGGCGGTACTTC
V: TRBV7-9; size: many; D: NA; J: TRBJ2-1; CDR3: CASAGYNEQFF; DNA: TGTGCCAGCGCGGGTTACAATGAGCAGTTCTTC
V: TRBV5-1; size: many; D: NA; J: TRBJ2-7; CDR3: CASSQGVDSYEQYF; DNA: TGCGCCAGCAGTCAGGGAGTCGACTCCTACGAGCAGTACTTC
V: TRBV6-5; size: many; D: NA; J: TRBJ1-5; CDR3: CASSYPPGPQAGQPQHF; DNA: TGTGCCAGCAGTTACCCGCCGGGACCCCAGGCTGGTCAGCCCCAGCATTTT
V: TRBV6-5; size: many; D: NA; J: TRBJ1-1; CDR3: CASSYSVLIESEAFF; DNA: TGTGCCAGCAGTTACTCTGTCCTAATTGAATCTGAAGCTTTCTTT
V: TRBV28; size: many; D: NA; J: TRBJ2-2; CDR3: CASSTGQTTGELFF; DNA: TGTGCCAGCAGTACCGGACAGACCACCGGGGAGCTGTTTTTT
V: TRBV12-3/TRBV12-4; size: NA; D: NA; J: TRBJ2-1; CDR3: CASSRGQLASYNEQFF; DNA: TGTGCCAGCAGTCGAGGACAGTTGGCCTCCTACAATGAGCAGTTCTTC
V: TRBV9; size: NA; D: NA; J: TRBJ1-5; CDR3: CASSPRRGAFCNQPQHF; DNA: TGTGCCAGCAGCCCGAGACGGGGGGCTTTTTGCAATCAGCCCCAGCATTTT
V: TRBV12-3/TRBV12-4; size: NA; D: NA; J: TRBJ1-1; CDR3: CASRLDGYTEAFF; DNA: TGTGCCAGCAGACTGGACGGTTACACTGAAGCTTTCTTT
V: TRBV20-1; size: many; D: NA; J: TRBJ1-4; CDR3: CSARQDIPSNEKLFF; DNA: TGCAGTGCTAGACAGGACATCCCCTCCAATGAAAAACTGTTTTTT
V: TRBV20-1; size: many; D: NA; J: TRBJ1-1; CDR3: CSAKQGVMNTEAFF; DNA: TGCAGTGCTAAACAGGGAGTTATGAACACTGAAGCTTTCTTT
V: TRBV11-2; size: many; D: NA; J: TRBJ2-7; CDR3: CASSLAPDSSYEQYF; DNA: TGTGCCAGCAGCTTAGCCCCTGACTCCTCCTACGAGCAGTACTTC
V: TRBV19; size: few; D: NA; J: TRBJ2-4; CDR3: CASTPRGGLAKNIQYF; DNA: TGTGCCAGTACTCCTAGGGGGGGCCTGGCCAAAAACATTCAGTACTTC
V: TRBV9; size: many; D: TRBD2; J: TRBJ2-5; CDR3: CASSVSGGGAAETQYF; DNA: TGTGCCAGCAGCGTATCAGGCGGGGGGGCCGCAGAGACCCAGTACTTC
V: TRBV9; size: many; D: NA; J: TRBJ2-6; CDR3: CASSVGGGGANVLTF; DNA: TGTGCCAGCAGCGTAGGTGGGGGCGGGGCCAACGTCCTGACTTTC
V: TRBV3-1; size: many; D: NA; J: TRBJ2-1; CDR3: CASSQTRLVYNEQFF; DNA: TGTGCCAGCAGCCAAACAAGGCTAGTTTACAATGAGCAGTTCTTC
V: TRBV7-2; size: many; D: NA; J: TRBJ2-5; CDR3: CASSLAWFSLGETQYF; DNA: TGTGCCAGCAGCTTAGCGTGGTTTAGCCTTGGCGAGACCCAGTACTTC
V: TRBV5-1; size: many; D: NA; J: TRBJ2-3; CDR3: CASSLDGRTDTQYF; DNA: TGCGCCAGCAGCTTGGATGGTAGGACAGATACGCAGTATTTT
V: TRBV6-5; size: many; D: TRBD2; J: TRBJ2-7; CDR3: CASSYSNPALAGDEQYF; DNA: TGTGCCAGCAGTTACTCGAACCCCGCGCTAGCGGGGGATGAGCAGTACTTC
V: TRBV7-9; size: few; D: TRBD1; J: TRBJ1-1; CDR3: CASSSQGGMTEAFF; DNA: TGTGCCAGCAGCTCTCAGGGGGGAATGACTGAAGCTTTCTTT
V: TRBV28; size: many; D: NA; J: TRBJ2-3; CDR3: CASSPPDRITDTQYF; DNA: TGTGCCAGCAGTCCCCCCGACAGGATCACAGATACGCAGTATTTT
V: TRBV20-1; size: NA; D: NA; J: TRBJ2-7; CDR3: CSARDRRRAAYEQYF; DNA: TGCAGTGCTAGAGATCGTCGTAGGGCCGCCTACGAGCAGTACTTC
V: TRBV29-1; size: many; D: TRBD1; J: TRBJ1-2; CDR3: CSVGGTDGYTF; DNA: TGCAGCGTTGGGGGGACAGATGGCTACACCTTC
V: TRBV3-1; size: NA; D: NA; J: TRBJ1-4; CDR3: CASSQKQSFNEKLFF; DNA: TGTGCCAGCAGCCAAAAACAGAGCTTTAATGAAAAACTGTTTTTT
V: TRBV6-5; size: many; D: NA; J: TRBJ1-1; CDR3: CASNNGGLVITEAFF; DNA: TGTGCCAGCAACAACGGAGGGCTCGTGATAACTGAAGCTTTCTTT
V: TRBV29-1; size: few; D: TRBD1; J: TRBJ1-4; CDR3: CSSRIGGTNEKLFF; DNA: TGCAGCTCCCGAATAGGGGGCACTAATGAAAAACTGTTTTTT
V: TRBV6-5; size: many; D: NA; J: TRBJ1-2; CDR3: CASSYNYGYTF; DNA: TGTGCCAGCAGTTACAACTATGGCTACACCTTC
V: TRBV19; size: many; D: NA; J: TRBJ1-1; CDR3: CASSRTVGNTEAFF; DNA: TGTGCCAGTAGTAGGACAGTCGGGAACACTGAAGCTTTCTTT
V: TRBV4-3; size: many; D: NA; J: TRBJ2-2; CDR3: CASSQDGDANTGELFF; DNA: TGCGCCAGCAGCCAAGATGGGGACGCGAACACCGGGGAGCTGTTTTTT
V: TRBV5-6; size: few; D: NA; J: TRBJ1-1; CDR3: CASSLPGNEHSEAFF; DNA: TGTGCCAGCAGCTTGCCGGGGAATGAACACTCTGAAGCTTTCTTT
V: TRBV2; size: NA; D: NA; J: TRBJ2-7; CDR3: CASSEAHGGYEQYF; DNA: TGTGCCAGCAGTGAAGCGCACGGCGGGTACGAGCAGTACTTC
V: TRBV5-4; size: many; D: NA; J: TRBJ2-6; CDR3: CASSALTGANVLTF; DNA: TGTGCCAGCAGCGCCCTCACGGGGGCCAACGTCCTGACTTTC
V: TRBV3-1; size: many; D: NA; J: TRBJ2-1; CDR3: CASSRDSYNEQFF; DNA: TGTGCCAGCAGTCGCGACAGCTACAATGAGCAGTTCTTC
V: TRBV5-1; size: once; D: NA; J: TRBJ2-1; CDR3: CASSLWDGPGNEQFF; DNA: TGCGCCAGCAGCTTGTGGGACGGGCCCGGGAATGAGCAGTTCTTC